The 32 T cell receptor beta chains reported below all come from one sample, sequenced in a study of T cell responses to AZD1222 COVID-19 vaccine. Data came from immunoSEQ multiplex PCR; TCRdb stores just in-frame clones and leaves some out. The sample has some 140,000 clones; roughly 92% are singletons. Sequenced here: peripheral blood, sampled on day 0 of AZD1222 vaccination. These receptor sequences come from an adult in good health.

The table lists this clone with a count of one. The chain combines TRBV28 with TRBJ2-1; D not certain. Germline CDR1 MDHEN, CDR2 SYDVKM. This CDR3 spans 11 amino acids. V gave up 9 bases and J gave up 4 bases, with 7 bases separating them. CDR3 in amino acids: CASKGYNEQFF. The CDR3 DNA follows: TGTGCCAGTAAGGGTTACAATGAGCAGTTCTTC.

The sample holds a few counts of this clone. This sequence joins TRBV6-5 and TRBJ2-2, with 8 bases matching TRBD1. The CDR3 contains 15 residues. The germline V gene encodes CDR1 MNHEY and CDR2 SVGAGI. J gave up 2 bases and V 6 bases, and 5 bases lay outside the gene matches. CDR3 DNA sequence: TGTGCCAGCAGCAGGACAGGGATTAACACCGGGGAGCTGTTTTTT. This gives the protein CASSRTGINTGELFF.

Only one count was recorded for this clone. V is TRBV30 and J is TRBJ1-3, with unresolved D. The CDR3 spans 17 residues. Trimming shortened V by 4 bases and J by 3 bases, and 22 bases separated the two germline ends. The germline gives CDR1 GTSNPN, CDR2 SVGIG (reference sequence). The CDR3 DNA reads TGTGCCTGGACGAACGGTGGGGTGATGGGAGGTGGAAACACCATATATTTT. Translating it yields CAWTNGGVMGGGNTIYF.

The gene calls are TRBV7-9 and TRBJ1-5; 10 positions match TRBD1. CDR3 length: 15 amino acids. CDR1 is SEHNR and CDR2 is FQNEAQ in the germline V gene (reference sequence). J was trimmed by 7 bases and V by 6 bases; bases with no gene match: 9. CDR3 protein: CASSREGTGDQPQHF. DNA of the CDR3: TGTGCCAGCAGTCGAGAGGGGACAGGGGACCAGCCCCAGCATTTT.

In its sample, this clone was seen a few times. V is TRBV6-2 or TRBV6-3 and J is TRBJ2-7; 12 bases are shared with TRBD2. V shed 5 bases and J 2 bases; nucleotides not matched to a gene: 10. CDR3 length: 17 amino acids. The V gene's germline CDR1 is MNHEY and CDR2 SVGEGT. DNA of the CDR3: TGTGCCAGCAGTCGCCTACGACTAGCGGGAGACACCTACGAGCAGTACTTC. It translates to CASSRLRLAGDTYEQYF.

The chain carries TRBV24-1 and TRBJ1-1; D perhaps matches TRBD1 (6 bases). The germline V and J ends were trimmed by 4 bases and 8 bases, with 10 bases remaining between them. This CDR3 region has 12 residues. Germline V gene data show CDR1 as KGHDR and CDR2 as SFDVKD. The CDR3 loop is CATSEGTTEAFF. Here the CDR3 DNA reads TGTGCCACCAGTGAAGGGACAACCGAAGCTTTCTTT.

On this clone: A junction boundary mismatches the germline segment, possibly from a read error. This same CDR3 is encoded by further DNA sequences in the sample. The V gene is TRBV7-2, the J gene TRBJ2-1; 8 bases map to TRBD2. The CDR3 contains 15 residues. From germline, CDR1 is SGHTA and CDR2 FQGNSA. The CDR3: CASSLVAGGYNEQFF. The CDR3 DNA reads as TGTGCCAGCAGTTTAGTGGCGGGGGGCTACAATGAGCAGTTCTTC.

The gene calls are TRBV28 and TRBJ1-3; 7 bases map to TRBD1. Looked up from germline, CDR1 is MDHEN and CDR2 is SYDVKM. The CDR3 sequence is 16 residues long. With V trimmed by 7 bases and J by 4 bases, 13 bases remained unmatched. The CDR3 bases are TGTGCCAGCATCGGGGGAGGGGGCGCACCCGGAAACACCATATATTTT. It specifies CASIGGGGAPGNTIYF.

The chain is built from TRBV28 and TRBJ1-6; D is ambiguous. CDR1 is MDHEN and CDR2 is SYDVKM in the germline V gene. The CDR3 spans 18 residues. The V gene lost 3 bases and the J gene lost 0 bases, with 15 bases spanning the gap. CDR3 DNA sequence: TGTGCCAGCAGTTTCAATATGTTAGGTAGCTCCTATAATTCACCCCTCCACTTT. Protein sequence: CASSFNMLGSSYNSPLHF.

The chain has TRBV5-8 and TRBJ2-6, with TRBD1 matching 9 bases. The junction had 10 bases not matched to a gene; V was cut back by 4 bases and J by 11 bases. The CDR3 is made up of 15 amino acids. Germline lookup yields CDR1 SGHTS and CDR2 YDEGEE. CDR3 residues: CASSASGTGSHVLTF. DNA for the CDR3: TGTGCCAGCAGCGCCTCCGGGACAGGGAGTCACGTCCTGACTTTC.

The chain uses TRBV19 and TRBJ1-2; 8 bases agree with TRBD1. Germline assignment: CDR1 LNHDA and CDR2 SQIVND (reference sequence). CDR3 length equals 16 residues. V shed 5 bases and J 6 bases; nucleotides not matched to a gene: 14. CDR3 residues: CASSSRTGSAVNGYTF. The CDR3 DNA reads TGTGCCAGTAGTTCCAGGACAGGGTCGGCGGTTAATGGCTACACCTTC.

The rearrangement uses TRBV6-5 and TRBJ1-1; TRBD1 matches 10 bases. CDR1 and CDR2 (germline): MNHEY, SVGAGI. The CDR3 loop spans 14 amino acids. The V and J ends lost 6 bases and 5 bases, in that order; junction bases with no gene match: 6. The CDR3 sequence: CASRRQGAGTEAFF. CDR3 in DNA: TGTGCCAGCAGGCGACAGGGGGCTGGGACTGAAGCTTTCTTT.

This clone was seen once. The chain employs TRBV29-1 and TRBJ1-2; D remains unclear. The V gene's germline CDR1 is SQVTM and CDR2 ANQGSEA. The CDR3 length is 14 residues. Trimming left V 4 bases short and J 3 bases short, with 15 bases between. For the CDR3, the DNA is TGCAGCGTTGCTAAGGGTACGGTCGACTATGGCTACACCTTC. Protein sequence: CSVAKGTVDYGYTF.

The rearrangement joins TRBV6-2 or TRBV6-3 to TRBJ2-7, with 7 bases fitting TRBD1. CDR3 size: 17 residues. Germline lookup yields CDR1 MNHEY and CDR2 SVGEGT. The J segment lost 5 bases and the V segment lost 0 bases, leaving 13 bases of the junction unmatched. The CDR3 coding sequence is TGTGCCAGCAGTTACTCGGACGTGACAGGGCTTCGACACGAGCAGTACTTC. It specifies CASSYSDVTGLRHEQYF.

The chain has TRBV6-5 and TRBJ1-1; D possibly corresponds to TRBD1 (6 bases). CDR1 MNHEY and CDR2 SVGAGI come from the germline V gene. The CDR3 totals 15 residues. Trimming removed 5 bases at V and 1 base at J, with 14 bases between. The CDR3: CASSTPGAGNTEAFF. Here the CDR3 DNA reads TGTGCCAGCAGTACCCCGGGGGCTGGGAACACTGAAGCTTTCTTT.

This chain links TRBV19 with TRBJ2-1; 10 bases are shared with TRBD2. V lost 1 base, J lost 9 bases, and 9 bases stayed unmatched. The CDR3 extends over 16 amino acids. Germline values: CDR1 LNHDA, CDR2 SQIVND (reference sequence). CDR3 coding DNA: TGTGCCAGTAGTATAGGCCTAGCGGGAGTCCCCGGTGAGCAGTTCTTC. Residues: CASSIGLAGVPGEQFF.

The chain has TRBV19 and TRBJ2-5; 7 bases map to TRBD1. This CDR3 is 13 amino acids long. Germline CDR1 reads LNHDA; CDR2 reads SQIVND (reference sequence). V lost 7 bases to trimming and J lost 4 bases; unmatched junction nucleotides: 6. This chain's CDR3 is CASNRGPTETQYF. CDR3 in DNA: TGTGCCAGTAATAGGGGGCCCACAGAGACCCAGTACTTC.

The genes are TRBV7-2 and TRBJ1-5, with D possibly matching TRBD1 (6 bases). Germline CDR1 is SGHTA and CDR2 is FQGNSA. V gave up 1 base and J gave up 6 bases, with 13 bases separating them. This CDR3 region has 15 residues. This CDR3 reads CASSLVGGISQPQHF. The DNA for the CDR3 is TGTGCCAGCAGCTTAGTTGGGGGCATAAGTCAGCCCCAGCATTTT.

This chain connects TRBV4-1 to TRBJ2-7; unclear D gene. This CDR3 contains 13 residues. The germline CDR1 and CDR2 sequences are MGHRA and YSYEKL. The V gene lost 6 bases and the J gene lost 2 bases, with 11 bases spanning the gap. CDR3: CASSSSLAYEQYF. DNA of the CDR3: TGCGCCAGCAGTAGTAGTCTTGCCTACGAGCAGTACTTC.

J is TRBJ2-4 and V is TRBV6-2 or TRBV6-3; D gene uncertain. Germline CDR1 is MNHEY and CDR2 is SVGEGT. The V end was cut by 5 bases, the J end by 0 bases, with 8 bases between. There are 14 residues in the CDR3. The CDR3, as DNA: TGTGCCAGCAGTCGAACCGTAGCCAAAAACATTCAGTACTTC. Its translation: CASSRTVAKNIQYF.

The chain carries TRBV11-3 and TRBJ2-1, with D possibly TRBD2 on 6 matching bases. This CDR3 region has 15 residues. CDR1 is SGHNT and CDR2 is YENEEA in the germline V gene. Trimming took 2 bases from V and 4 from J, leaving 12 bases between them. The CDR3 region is CASSLRDSIYNEQFF. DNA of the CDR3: TGTGCCAGCAGCTTACGGGACTCGATATACAATGAGCAGTTCTTC. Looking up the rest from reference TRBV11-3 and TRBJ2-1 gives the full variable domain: EAGVVQSPRYKIIEKKQPVAFWCNPISGHNTLYWYLQNLGQGPELLIRYENEEAVDDSQLPKDRFSAERLKGVDSTLKIQPAELGDSAVYLCASSLRDSIYNEQFFGPGTRLTVL.

The CDR3 DNA reads TGTGCCAGCAGCTTAGCCGGCCAAAACACAGATACGCAGTATTTT. Its protein is CASSLAGQNTDTQYF. The V call is TRBV7-2, the J call TRBJ2-3, with unresolved D. CDR1 is SGHTA and CDR2 is FQGNSA in the germline V gene. V dropped 0 bases and J dropped 2 bases, with 9 bases sitting between them. The CDR3 is 15 residues long.

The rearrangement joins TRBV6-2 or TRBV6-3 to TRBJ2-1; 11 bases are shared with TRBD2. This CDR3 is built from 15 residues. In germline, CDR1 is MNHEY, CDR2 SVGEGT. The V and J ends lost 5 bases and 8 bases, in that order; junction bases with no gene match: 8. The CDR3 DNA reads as TGTGCCAGCAGTGGAACTAGCGGGGGAGTCGATGAGCAGTTCTTC. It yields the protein CASSGTSGGVDEQFF.

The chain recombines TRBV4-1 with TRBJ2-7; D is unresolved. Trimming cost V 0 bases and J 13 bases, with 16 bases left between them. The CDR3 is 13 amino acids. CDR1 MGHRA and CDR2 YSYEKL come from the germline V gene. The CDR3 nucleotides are TGCGCCAGCAGCCAAGAATCTGGGGTACCCTCTTACTTC. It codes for CASSQESGVPSYF.

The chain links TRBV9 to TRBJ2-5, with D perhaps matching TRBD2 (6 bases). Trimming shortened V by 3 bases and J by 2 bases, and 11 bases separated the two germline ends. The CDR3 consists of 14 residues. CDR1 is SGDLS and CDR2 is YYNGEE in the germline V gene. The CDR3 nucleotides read TGTGCCAGCAGCGCCGCCCGGGAGCAAGAGACCCAGTACTTC. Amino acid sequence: CASSAAREQETQYF.

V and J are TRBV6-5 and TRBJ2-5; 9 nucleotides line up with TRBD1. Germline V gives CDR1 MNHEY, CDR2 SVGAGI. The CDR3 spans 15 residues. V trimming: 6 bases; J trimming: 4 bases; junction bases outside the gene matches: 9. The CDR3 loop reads CASRPQGARGETQYF. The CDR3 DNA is TGTGCCAGCAGGCCACAGGGGGCGCGAGGAGAGACCCAGTACTTC.

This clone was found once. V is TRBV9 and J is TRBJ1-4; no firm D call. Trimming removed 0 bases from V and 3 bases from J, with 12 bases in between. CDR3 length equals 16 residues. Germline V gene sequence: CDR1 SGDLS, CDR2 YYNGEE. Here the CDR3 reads CASSVGPEASNEKLFF. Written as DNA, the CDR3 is TGTGCCAGCAGCGTAGGGCCGGAGGCATCTAATGAAAAACTGTTTTTT.

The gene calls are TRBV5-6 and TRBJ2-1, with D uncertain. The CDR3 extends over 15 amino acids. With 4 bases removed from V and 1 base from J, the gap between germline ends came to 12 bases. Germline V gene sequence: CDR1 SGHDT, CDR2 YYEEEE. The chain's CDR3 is CASSLPTNSYNEQFF. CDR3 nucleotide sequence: TGTGCCAGCAGCCTTCCGACAAATTCCTACAATGAGCAGTTCTTC.

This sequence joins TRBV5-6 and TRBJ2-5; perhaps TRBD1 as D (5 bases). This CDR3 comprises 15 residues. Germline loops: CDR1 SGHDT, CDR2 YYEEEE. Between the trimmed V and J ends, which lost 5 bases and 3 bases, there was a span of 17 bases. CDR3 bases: TGTGCCAGCAGACTCCCACCGGGCAGGGAAGAGACCCAGTACTTC. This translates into CASRLPPGREETQYF.

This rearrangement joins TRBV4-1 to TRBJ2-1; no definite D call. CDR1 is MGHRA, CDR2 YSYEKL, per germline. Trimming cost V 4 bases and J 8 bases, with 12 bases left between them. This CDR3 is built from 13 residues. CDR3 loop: CASSLLWLDEQFF. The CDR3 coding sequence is TGCGCCAGCAGCCTCCTGTGGCTGGATGAGCAGTTCTTC.

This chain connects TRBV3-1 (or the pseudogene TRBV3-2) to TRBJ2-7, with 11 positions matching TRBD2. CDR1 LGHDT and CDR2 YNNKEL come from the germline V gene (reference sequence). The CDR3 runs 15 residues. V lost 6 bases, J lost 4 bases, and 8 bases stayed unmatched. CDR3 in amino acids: CASRLAGAPRYEQYF. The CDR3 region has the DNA TGTGCCAGCAGACTAGCGGGGGCCCCGAGATACGAGCAGTACTTC.

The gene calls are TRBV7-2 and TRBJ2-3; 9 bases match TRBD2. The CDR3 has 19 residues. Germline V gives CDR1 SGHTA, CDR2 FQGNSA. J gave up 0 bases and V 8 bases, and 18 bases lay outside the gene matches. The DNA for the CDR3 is TGTGCCAGCGCCTTCGCGATCGGGGCTAGCGGGGCTAGCACAGATACGCAGTATTTT. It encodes CASAFAIGASGASTDTQYF.